This passage covers 10 T cell receptor beta chains from one sample sequenced in a study of naive and memory T cell subsets. The beta constant-region primer was an equimolar mix of two oligonucleotides covering TRBC1 and TRBC2. TCRdb independently ran MiXCR on the UMI-ligation and nested PCR reads; one entry per CDR3 protein. The table lists 70,000 to 95,000 distinct CDR3 sequences, around 6.5% of them singletons, with 1.6% in the top ten. The sequencing sample was made of central memory CD4+ T cells from blood. These TCRs come from a human donor in good health.

The chain links TRBV7-9 to TRBJ2-5; D is unresolved. Trimming cost V 3 bases and J 5 bases, with 7 bases left between them. The CDR3 is made up of 12 amino acids. Germline V gives CDR1 SEHNR, CDR2 FQNEAQ (reference sequence). CDR3 in DNA: TGTGCCAGCAGCTTTGGGTTGGAGACCCAGTACTTC. This codes for CASSFGLETQYF. The entire variable domain, with the rest obtained from reference TRBV7-9 and TRBJ2-5, is as follows: DTGVSQNPRHKITKRGQNVTFRCDPISEHNRLYWYRQTLGQGPEFLTYFQNEAQLEKSRLLSDRFSAERPKGSFSTLEIQRTEQGDSAMYLCASSFGLETQYFGPGTRLLVL.

This clonotype showed up many times. The chain uses TRBV7-2 and TRBJ1-4; tentatively, D is TRBD1 (5 bases). The CDR3 has 14 amino acids. The V and J ends lost 1 base and 8 bases respectively, with 11 bases between them. The germline V gene has CDR1 SGHTA and CDR2 FQGNSA. The CDR3 DNA reads as TGTGCCAGCAGCTTAGAGGCAGGGAGAGAAAAACTGTTTTTT. This gives the protein CASSLEAGREKLFF.

This clonotype occurred many times. V gene TRBV12-3 or TRBV12-4 combines with J gene TRBJ2-7, with D perhaps being TRBD1 or TRBD2 (6 bases each). This CDR3 has 17 residues. Trimming took off 2 bases at V and 2 bases at J, with 19 bases between the two ends. CDR3 protein: CASSLRGDTQSPYEQYF. CDR3 DNA: TGTGCCAGCAGTTTAAGGGGGGACACCCAATCCCCCTACGAGCAGTACTTC.

This clonotype was seen a few times. The chain recombines TRBV11-2 with TRBJ2-5; the match to TRBD2 covers 8 bases. Germline assignment: CDR1 SGHAT and CDR2 FQNNGV. The CDR3 spans 15 residues. V trimming: 5 bases; J trimming: 2 bases; junction bases outside the gene matches: 7. The CDR3 region has the DNA TGTGCCAGCAGCCTTAGCGGGGAGATACAAGAGACCCAGTACTTC. This gives the protein CASSLSGEIQETQYF. Full variable domain (remainder filled in from reference TRBV11-2 and TRBJ2-5): EAGVAQSPRYKIIEKRQSVAFWCNPISGHATLYWYQQILGQGPKLLIQFQNNGVVDDSQLPKDRFSAERLKGVDSTLKIQPAKLEDSAVYLCASSLSGEIQETQYFGPGTRLLVL.

This clonotype was counted ten times or more. V gene TRBV6-2 or TRBV6-3 combines with J gene TRBJ1-5, with 9 bases that match TRBD1. CDR3 length equals 14 residues. Trimming cost V 7 bases and J 6 bases; bases outside gene matches: 7. Germline CDR1 reads MNHEY; CDR2 reads SVGEGT. The CDR3 nucleotides read TGTGCCAGCACCCGACAGGGGGGAGGTCAGCCCCAGCATTTT. Its protein is CASTRQGGGQPQHF.

Within the sample, this clonotype is medium-sized. The CDR3 loop is CASSQSPGHRVSNSPLHF. CDR3 nucleotides: TGTGCCAGCAGCCAATCGCCGGGCCACAGGGTCTCTAATTCACCCCTCCACTTT. The genes are TRBV16 and TRBJ1-6; a weak D match, TRBD1 (6 bases). V lost 0 bases and J 6 bases, leaving 18 bases between the germline ends. The germline gives CDR1 KGHSY, CDR2 FQNENV. This CDR3 comprises 18 residues.

This clonotype was seen more than once but under ten times. The rearrangement uses TRBV4-2 and TRBJ2-1, with a weak D call TRBD2 (6 bases). The CDR3 length is 14 residues. CDR1 and CDR2 (germline): LGHNA, YNFKEQ. The V end lost 1 base, the J end lost 6 bases, and 10 bases lay between the germline ends. The CDR3 loop is CASSQVGGPNEQFF. CDR3 nucleotide sequence: TGTGCCAGCAGCCAAGTAGGAGGGCCCAATGAGCAGTTCTTC.

This clonotype was seen repeatedly, ten times or more. The gene calls are TRBV7-3 and TRBJ2-3; D remains ambiguous. V lost 1 base and J lost 5, with 7 bases in between. The germline V gene encodes CDR1 SGHTA and CDR2 FQGTGA. The CDR3 runs 13 residues. CDR3 in amino acids: CASSLNYGDTQYF. The CDR3 coding sequence is TGTGCCAGCAGCTTAAACTATGGAGATACGCAGTATTTT.

The V gene is TRBV28, the J gene TRBJ2-7, with 10 bases fitting TRBD1. Trimming took 3 bases from V and 1 from J; bases not matched to a gene: 3. This CDR3 has 15 residues. CDR1 is MDHEN, CDR2 SYDVKM, per germline. The CDR3 loop is CASSFAGQGSYEQYF. CDR3 bases: TGTGCCAGCAGTTTTGCGGGACAGGGGTCCTACGAGCAGTACTTC.

The chain links TRBV18 to TRBJ2-3; unclear D gene. Germline-derived CDR1 and CDR2 are KGHSH and LQKENI. The V gene lost 2 bases and the J gene lost 4 bases, with 10 bases spanning the gap. CDR3 size: 14 residues. CDR3 DNA sequence: TGTGCCAGCTCACCAAGGAATGACGCAGATACGCAGTATTTT. It specifies CASSPRNDADTQYF.